A single sample gave rise to the 13 T cell receptor beta chains below, sequenced in a study of T cells after posttransplantation cyclophosphamide. TCRdb's copy holds only in-frame clones and misses some; the assay was immunoSEQ multiplex PCR. The sample yields 9,500 to 13,000 clones, without any singletons. A marrow graft followed busulfan-fludarabine conditioning, with cyclophosphamide on days +3 and +4. The source was PBMCs, collected after allogeneic stem cell transplant with posttransplant cyclophosphamide. Receptors originate from a female patient aged 40-50 years who received an allogeneic stem cell transplant from a related donor, was CMV-positive, and had no GVHD. The graft donor may have contributed some T cells.

This clone was observed at least ten times. This chain uses TRBV28 with TRBJ2-3; weak D call: TRBD1 (5 bases). The V end was cut by 0 bases, the J end by 5 bases, with 15 bases between. Germline CDR1 MDHEN, CDR2 SYDVKM. There are 16 residues in the CDR3. In DNA, the CDR3 is TGTGCCAGCAGTTTATGGACAGTTACCTCTTTAGATACGCAGTATTTT. Translated, it gives CASSLWTVTSLDTQYF.

This clone was seen repeatedly, ten times or more. The J gene is TRBJ1-4, the V gene TRBV15; 7 nucleotides line up with TRBD1. This CDR3 comprises 15 residues. The V and J ends lost 2 bases and 7 bases, in that order; junction bases with no gene match: 7. Germline assignment: CDR1 LNHNV and CDR2 YYDKDF (reference sequence). CDR3 sequence (DNA): TGTGCCACCAGCAGACTAGACAGGGAGGGTGAAAAACTGTTTTTT. Protein: CATSRLDREGEKLFF.

In its sample, this clone was seen many times. The chain recombines TRBV13 with TRBJ1-5, with TRBD1 as a possible D gene (6 bases). Germline CDR1 is PRHDT and CDR2 is FYEKMQ (reference sequence). Trimming took 2 bases from V and 4 from J, leaving 9 bases between them. The CDR3 spans 14 residues. CDR3 sequence (DNA): TGTGCCAGCAGCTTACAGGGGAGGAATCAGCCCCAGCATTTT. Its translation is CASSLQGRNQPQHF.

V usage is TRBV9 and J usage is TRBJ2-2, with 8 bases that match TRBD1. Looked up from germline, CDR1 is SGDLS and CDR2 is YYNGEE. Trimming took 0 bases from V and 5 from J; bases not matched to a gene: 6. The CDR3 is 16 amino acids. The CDR3 region is CASSVDQGAGTGELFF. In DNA form, the CDR3 reads TGTGCCAGCAGCGTAGACCAGGGGGCGGGGACCGGGGAGCTGTTTTTT. The complete variable domain, with remaining parts taken from reference TRBV9 and TRBJ2-2, reads DSGVTQTPKHLITATGQRVTLRCSPRSGDLSVYWYQQSLDQGLQFLIQYYNGEERAKGNILERFSAQQFPDLHSELNLSSLELGDSALYFCASSVDQGAGTGELFFGEGSRLTVL.

In this sample, this clone turned up many times. The chain couples TRBV4-1 to TRBJ1-6; TRBD1 matches at 8 bases. With V trimmed by 1 base and J by 14 bases, 7 bases remained unmatched. This CDR3 contains 14 residues. Per the germline V gene, CDR1 is MGHRA and CDR2 is YSYEKL. CDR3 sequence reads: CASSQANYRGTLHF. In DNA form, the CDR3 reads TGCGCCAGCAGCCAAGCTAATTACAGGGGGACCCTCCACTTT.

This clone has a count of ten or more. The chain couples TRBV7-9 to TRBJ1-4; 9 bases map to TRBD1. CDR1 SEHNR and CDR2 FQNEAQ come from the germline V gene (reference sequence). CDR3 length equals 17 residues. Trimming took 3 bases from V and 7 from J; bases not matched to a gene: 12. The CDR3 spells CASSFVPGQGLAEKLFF. For the CDR3, the DNA is TGTGCCAGCAGCTTTGTCCCGGGACAGGGTTTAGCTGAAAAACTGTTTTTT.

This clone has only a few counts. The rearrangement links TRBV28 to TRBJ2-5; D is unclear. Trimming shortened V by 4 bases and J by 1 base, and 13 bases separated the two germline ends. This CDR3 has 15 residues. Germline lookup yields CDR1 MDHEN and CDR2 SYDVKM. CDR3 amino acids: CASSSLKGPQETQYF. CDR3 DNA: TGTGCCAGCAGTTCGCTAAAGGGCCCCCAAGAGACCCAGTACTTC.

This clone has more than one count but fewer than ten. The V and J genes are TRBV28 and TRBJ2-7; 7 bases fit TRBD2. CDR3 length: 16 amino acids. Germline CDR1 MDHEN, CDR2 SYDVKM. V shed 4 bases and J 3 bases; nucleotides not matched to a gene: 12. In DNA, the CDR3 is TGTGCCAGCAGTTGGGGGGGGGAGGCGTTAGGCTACGAGCAGTACTTC. Amino acids: CASSWGGEALGYEQYF.

This clone has a count of ten or more. This chain's CDR3 is CASSGDRGRKKTQYF. The CDR3 nucleotides read TGTGCCAGCAGTGGGGACAGGGGGAGGAAGAAGACCCAGTACTTC. The V and J genes are TRBV6-6 and TRBJ2-5; TRBD1 agrees at 11 bases. From germline, CDR1 is MNHNY and CDR2 SVGAGI (reference sequence). The CDR3 is 15 amino acids. Germline trimming cut 5 bases from V and 6 bases from J; bases unmatched to any gene: 8.

This clone was detected ten times or more. The chain has TRBV4-1 and TRBJ2-7; D might be TRBD1 (7 bases). The CDR3 is 14 residues long. Germline lookup yields CDR1 MGHRA and CDR2 YSYEKL. V was cut by 4 bases and J by 3 bases, with 13 bases left in between. This CDR3 reads CASSLRGEGYEQYF. The DNA for the CDR3 is TGCGCCAGCAGCCTCAGGGGGGAAGGCTACGAGCAGTACTTC.

This clone was counted many times. The rearrangement joins TRBV18 to TRBJ2-7; TRBD1 aligns across 8 bases. Germline-derived CDR1 and CDR2 are KGHSH and LQKENI. Germline trimming cut 3 bases from V and 5 bases from J; bases unmatched to any gene: 6. The CDR3 has 14 amino acids. The CDR3 is CASSPDREINEQYF. The CDR3 bases are TGTGCCAGCTCACCGGACAGGGAGATTAACGAGCAGTACTTC.

This clone appeared many times. The gene calls are TRBV7-2 and TRBJ1-5, with TRBD1 matching over 12 bases. Germline-derived CDR1 and CDR2 are SGHTA and FQGNSA. CDR3 size: 16 residues. The V segment lost 5 bases and the J segment 6 bases; nucleotides outside the gene matches: 8. CDR3 in amino acids: CASSLSRDRGLQPQHF. CDR3 DNA: TGTGCCAGCAGCCTCTCCAGGGACAGGGGGCTTCAGCCCCAGCATTTT.

This clone has at least ten counts. The CDR3 region is CASSSFNEQFF. In nucleotides, the CDR3 is TGTGCCAGTAGTTCGTTCAATGAGCAGTTCTTC. This chain links TRBV19 with TRBJ2-1; no firm D call. Germline assignment: CDR1 LNHDA and CDR2 SQIVND (reference sequence). V was trimmed by 5 bases and J by 6 bases, leaving 5 bases between them. The CDR3 has 11 amino acids.